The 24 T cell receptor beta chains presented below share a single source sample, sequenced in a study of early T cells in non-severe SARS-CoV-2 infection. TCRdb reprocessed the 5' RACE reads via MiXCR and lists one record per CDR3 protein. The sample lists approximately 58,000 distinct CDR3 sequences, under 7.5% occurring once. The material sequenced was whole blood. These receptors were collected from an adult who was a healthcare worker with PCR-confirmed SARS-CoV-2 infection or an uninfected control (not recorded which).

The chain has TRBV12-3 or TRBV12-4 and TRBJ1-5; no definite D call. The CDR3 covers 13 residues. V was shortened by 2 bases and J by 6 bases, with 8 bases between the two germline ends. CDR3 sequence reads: CASSLQESQPQHF. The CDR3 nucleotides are TGTGCCAGCAGTTTACAGGAATCTCAGCCCCAGCATTTT.

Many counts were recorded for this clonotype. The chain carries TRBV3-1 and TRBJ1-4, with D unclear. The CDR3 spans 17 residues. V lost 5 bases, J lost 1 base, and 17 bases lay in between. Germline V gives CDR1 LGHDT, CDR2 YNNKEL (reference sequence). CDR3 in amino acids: CASSGATLRRTNEKLFF. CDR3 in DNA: TGTGCCAGCAGCGGCGCTACACTCAGGAGAACTAATGAAAAACTGTTTTTT.

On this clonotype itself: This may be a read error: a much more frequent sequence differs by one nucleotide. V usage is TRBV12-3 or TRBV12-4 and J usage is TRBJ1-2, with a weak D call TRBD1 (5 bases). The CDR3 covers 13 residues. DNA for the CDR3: TGTGTCAGCAGCGAAATGGGACTGGAGGGCTACACCTTC. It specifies CVSSEMGLEGYTF.

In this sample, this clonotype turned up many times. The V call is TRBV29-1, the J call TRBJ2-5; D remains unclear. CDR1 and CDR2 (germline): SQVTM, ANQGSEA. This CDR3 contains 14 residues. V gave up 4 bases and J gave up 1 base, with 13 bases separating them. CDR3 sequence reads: CSVVITRSQETQYF. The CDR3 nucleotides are TGCAGCGTTGTGATAACGAGGAGCCAAGAGACCCAGTACTTC.

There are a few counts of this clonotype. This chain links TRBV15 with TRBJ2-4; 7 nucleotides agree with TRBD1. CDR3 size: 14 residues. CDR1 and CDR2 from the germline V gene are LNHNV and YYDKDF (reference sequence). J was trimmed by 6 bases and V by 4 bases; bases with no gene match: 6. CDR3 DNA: TGTGCCACCAGCATTGGACAGGCCGTAAACATTCAGTACTTC. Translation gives CATSIGQAVNIQYF.

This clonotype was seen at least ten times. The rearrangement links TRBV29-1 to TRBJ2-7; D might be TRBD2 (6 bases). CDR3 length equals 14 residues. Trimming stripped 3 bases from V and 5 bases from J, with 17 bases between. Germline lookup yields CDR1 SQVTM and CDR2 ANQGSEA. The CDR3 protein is CSVDTWGGEDEQYF. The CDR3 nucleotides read TGCAGCGTTGATACGTGGGGAGGAGAGGACGAGCAGTACTTC.

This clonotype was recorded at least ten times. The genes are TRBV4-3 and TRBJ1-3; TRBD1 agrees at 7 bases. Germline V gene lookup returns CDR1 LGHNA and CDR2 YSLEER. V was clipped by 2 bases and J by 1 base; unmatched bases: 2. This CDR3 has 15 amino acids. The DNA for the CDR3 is TGCGCCAGCAGCCAACAGGGGGATTCTGGAAACACCATATATTTT. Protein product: CASSQQGDSGNTIYF.

CDR3 amino acids: CASSPVPYGYTF. DNA of the CDR3: TGTGCCAGCAGCCCGGTCCCTTATGGCTACACCTTC. This chain joins TRBV6-2 or TRBV6-3 and TRBJ1-2; D is unclear. V lost 6 bases and J 5 bases, leaving 10 bases between the germline ends. This CDR3 has 12 residues. The germline gives CDR1 MNHEY, CDR2 SVGEGT.

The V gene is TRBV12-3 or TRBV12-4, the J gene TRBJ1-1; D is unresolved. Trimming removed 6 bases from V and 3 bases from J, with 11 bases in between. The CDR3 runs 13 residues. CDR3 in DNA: TGTGCCAGCAGCCCCCGGTTGGACACTGAAGCTTTCTTT. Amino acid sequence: CASSPRLDTEAFF.

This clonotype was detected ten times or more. CDR3 DNA: TGTGCCAGCAGCGACCGGGCCCTTAATGAAAAACTGTTTTTT. It codes for CASSDRALNEKLFF. This rearrangement joins TRBV7-6 to TRBJ1-4; D gene unclear. This CDR3 spans 14 amino acids. Germline lookup yields CDR1 SGHVS and CDR2 FNYEAQ. Trimming removed 5 bases from V and 4 bases from J, with 11 bases in between.

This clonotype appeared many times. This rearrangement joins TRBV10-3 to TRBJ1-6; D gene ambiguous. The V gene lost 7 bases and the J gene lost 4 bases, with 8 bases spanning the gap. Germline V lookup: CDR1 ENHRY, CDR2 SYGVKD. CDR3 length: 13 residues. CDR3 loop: CAIKDGYNSPLHF. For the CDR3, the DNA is TGTGCCATCAAGGACGGGTATAATTCACCCCTCCACTTT.

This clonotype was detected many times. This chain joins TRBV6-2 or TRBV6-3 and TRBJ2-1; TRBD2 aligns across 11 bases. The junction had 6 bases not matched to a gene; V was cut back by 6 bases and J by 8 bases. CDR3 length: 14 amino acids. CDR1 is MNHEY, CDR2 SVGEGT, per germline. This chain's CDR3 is CASRPSGGRHEQFF. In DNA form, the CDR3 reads TGTGCCAGCAGGCCTAGCGGGGGGAGGCATGAGCAGTTCTTC.

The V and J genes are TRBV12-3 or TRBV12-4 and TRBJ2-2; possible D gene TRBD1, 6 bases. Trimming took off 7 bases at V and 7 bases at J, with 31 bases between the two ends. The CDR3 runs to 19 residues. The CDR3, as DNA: TGTGCCAGCATCTCAAAACCTGGATTGTTGCCAGGGGATGTCGGGGAGCTGTTTTTT. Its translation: CASISKPGLLPGDVGELFF.

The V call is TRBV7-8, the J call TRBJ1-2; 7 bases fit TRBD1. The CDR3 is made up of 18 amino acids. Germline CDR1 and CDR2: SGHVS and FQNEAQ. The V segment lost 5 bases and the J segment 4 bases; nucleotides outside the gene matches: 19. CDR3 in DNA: TGTGCCAGCAGCACCGATTACGAACAGGGGAGCGGTATCTATGGCTACACCTTC. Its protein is CASSTDYEQGSGIYGYTF.

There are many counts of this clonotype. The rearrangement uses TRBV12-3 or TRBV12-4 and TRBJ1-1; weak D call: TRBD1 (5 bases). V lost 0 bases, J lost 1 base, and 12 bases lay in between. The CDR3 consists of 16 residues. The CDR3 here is CASSLALGRANTEAFF. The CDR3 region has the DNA TGTGCCAGCAGTTTAGCTCTAGGCAGGGCGAACACTGAAGCTTTCTTT.

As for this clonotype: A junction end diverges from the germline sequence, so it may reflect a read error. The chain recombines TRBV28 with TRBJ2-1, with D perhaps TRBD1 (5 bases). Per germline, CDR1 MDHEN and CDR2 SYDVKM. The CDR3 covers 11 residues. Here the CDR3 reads CVSSARARQFF. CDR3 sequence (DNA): TGTGTCAGCAGTGCCAGGGCGAGGCAGTTCTTC.

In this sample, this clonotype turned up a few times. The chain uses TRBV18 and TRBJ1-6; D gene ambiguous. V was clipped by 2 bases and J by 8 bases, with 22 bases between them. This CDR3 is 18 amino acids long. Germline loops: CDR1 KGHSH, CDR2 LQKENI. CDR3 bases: TGTGCCAGCTCACCAATTGCCGCGACGAATCCTCGGGATTCACCCCTCCACTTT. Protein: CASSPIAATNPRDSPLHF.

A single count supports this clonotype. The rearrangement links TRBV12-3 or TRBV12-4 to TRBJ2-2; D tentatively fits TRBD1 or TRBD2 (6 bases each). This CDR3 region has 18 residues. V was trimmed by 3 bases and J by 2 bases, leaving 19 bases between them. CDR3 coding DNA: TGTGCCAGCAGTTTTGGCCGATGGGGGGCTTCTAACACCGGGGAGCTGTTTTTT. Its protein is CASSFGRWGASNTGELFF.

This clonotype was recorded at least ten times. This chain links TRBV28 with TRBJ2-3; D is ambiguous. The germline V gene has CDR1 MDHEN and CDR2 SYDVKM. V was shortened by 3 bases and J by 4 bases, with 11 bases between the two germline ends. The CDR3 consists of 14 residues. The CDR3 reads CASSFVSGSDTQYF. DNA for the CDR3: TGTGCCAGCAGTTTCGTCAGTGGGTCAGATACGCAGTATTTT.

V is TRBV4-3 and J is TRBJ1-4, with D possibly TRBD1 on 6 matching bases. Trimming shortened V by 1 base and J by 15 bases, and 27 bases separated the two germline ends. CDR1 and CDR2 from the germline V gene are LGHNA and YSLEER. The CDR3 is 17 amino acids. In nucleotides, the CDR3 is TGCGCCAGCAGCCAAGTCGATCTGGGGGCAACCTCCGCGGGGGTGTTTTTT. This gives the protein CASSQVDLGATSAGVFF.

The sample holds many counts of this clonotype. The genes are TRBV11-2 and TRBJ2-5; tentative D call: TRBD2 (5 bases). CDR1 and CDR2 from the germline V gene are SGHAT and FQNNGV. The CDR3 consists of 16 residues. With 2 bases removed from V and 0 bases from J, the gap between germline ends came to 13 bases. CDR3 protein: CASSLLELVYQETQYF. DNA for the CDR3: TGTGCCAGCAGCTTACTTGAACTAGTGTACCAAGAGACCCAGTACTTC.

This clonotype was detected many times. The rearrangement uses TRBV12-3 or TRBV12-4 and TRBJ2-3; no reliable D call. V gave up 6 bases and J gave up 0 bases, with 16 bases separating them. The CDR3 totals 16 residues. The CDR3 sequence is CASSQQLRPSTDTQYF. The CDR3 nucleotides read TGTGCCAGCAGCCAACAGCTACGACCTAGCACAGATACGCAGTATTTT.

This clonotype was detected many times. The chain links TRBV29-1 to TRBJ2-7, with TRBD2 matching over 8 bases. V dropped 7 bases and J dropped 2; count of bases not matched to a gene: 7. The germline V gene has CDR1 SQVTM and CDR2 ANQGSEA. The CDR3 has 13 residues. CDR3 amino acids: CSEGTSLAYEQYF. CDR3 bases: TGCAGCGAAGGGACTAGTCTCGCCTACGAGCAGTACTTC.

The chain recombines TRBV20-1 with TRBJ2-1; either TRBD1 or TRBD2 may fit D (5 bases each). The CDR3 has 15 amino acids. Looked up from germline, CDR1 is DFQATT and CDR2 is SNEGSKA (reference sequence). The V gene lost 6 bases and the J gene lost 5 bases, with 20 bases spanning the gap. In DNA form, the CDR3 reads TGCAGTGCACCGGACGGGGCTCTCCCTGACAATGAGCAGTTCTTC. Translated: CSAPDGALPDNEQFF.